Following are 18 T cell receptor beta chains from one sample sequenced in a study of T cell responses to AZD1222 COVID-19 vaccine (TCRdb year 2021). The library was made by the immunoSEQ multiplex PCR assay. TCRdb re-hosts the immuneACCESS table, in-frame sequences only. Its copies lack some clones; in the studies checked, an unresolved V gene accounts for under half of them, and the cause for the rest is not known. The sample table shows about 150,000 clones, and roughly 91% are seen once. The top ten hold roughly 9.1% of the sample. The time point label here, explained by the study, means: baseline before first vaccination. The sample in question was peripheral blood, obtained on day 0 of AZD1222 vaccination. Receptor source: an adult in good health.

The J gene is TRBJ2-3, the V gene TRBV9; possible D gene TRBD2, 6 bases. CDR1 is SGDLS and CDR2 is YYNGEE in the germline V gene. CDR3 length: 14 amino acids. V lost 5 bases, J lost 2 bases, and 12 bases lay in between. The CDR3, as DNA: TGTGCCAGCAGTCGGGCGGGGATCACAGATACGCAGTATTTT. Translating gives CASSRAGITDTQYF. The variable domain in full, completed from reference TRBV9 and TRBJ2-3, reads DSGVTQTPKHLITATGQRVTLRCSPRSGDLSVYWYQQSLDQGLQFLIQYYNGEERAKGNILERFSAQQFPDLHSELNLSSLELGDSALYFCASSRAGITDTQYFGPGTRLTVL.

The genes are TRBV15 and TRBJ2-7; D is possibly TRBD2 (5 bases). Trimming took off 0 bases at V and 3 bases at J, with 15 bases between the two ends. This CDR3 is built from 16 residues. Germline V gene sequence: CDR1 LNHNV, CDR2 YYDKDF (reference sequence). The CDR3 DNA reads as TGTGCCACCAGCAGAGATCCGCGGGCAGATTTCTACGAGCAGTACTTC. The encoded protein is CATSRDPRADFYEQYF.

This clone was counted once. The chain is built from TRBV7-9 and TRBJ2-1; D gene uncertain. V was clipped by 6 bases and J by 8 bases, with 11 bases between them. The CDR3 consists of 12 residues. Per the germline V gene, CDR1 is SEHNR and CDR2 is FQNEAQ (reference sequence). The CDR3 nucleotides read TGTGCCAGCAGGCCACTCGCGGATGAGCAGTTCTTC. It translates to CASRPLADEQFF.

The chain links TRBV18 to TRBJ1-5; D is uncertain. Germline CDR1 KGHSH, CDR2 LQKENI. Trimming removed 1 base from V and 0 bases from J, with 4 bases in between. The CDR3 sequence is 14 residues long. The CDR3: CASSPLASNQPQHF. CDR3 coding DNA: TGTGCCAGCTCACCACTCGCTAGCAATCAGCCCCAGCATTTT.

The CDR3 protein is CATSDLRQDNEQFF. In DNA form, the CDR3 reads TGTGCCACCAGTGATTTGAGGCAGGACAATGAGCAGTTCTTC. The chain employs TRBV24-1 and TRBJ2-1; the D is unclear. V lost 0 bases and J 5 bases, leaving 7 bases between the germline ends. Germline values: CDR1 KGHDR, CDR2 SFDVKD. This CDR3 spans 14 amino acids.

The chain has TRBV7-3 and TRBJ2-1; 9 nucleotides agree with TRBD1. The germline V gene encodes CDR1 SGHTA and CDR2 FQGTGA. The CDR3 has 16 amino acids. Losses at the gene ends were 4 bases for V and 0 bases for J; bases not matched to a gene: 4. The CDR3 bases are TGTGCCAGCAGCTCCGGACAGGGGAGCTCCTACAATGAGCAGTTCTTC. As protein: CASSSGQGSSYNEQFF.

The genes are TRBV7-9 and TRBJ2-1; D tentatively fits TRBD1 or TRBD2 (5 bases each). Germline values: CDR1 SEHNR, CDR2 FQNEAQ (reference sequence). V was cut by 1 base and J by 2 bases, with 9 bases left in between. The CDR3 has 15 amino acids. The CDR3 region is CASSLVGVPYNEQFF. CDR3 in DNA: TGTGCCAGCAGCTTAGTGGGGGTACCCTACAATGAGCAGTTCTTC.

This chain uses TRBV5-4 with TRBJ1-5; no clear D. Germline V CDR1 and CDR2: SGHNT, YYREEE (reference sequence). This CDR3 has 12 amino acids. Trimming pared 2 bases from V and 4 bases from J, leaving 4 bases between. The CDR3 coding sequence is TGTGCCAGCAGCTTTGATAATCAGCCCCAGCATTTT. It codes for CASSFDNQPQHF.

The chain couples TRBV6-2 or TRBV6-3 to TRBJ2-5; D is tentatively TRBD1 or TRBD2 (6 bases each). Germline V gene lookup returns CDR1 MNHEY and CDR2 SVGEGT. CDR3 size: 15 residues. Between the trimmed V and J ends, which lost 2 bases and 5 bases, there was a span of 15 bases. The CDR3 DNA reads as TGTGCCAGCAGTTACAATCCTCGGGGGCGGGAGACCCAGTACTTC. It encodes CASSYNPRGRETQYF.

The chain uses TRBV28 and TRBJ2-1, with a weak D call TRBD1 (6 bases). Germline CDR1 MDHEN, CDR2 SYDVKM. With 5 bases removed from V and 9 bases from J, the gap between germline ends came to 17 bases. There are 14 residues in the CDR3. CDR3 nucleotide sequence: TGTGCCAGCAGTGGGGCAGGGGTGAAGGGTGAGCAGTTCTTC. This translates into CASSGAGVKGEQFF.

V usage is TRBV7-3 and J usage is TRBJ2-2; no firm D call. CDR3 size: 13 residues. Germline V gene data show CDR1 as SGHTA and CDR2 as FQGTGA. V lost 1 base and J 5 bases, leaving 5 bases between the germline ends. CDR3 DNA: TGTGCCAGCAGCTTAAGAGCAACCGGGGAGCTGTTTTTT. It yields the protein CASSLRATGELFF.

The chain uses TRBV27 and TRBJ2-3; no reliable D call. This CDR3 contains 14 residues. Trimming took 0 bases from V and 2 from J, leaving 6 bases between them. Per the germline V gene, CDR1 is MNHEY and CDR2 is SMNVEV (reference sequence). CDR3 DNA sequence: TGTGCCAGCAGTTTATCCCTACTCACAGATACGCAGTATTTT. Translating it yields CASSLSLLTDTQYF.

The CDR3 sequence is CASSPARQPGEAFF. In nucleotides, the CDR3 is TGTGCCAGCTCACCAGCGAGACAGCCAGGTGAAGCTTTCTTT. The genes are TRBV18 and TRBJ1-1, with TRBD1 as a possible D gene (5 bases). CDR1 KGHSH and CDR2 LQKENI come from the germline V gene. Trimming removed 2 bases at V and 7 bases at J, with 14 bases between. This CDR3 spans 14 amino acids.

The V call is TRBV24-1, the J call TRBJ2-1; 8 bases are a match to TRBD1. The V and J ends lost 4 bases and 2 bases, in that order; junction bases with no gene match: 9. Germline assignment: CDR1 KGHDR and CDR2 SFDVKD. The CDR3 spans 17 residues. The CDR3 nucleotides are TGTGCCACCAGTGAGAGGGGAACAGGGGGAGCCTACAATGAGCAGTTCTTC. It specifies CATSERGTGGAYNEQFF.

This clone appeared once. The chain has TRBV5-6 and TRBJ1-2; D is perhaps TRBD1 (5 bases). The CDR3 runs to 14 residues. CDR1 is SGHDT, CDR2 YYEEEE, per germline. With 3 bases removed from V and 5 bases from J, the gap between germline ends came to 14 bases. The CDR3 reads CASSSRNAGYGYTF. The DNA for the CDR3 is TGTGCCAGCAGCTCCCGTAACGCAGGGTATGGCTACACCTTC. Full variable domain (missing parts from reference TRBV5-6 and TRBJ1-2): DAGVTQSPTHLIKTRGQQVTLRCSPKSGHDTVSWYQQALGQGPQFIFQYYEEEERQRGNFPDRFSGHQFPNYSSELNVNALLLGDSALYLCASSSRNAGYGYTFGSGTRLTVV.

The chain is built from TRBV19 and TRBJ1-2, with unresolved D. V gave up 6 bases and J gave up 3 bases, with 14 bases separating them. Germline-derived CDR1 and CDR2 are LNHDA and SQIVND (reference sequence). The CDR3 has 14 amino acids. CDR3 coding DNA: TGTGCCAGTAGGGACCGGGTTTCGGACTATGGCTACACCTTC. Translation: CASRDRVSDYGYTF.

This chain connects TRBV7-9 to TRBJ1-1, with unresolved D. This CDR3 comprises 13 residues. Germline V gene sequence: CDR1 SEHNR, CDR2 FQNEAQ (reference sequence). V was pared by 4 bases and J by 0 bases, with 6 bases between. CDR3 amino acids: CASSWTVNTEAFF. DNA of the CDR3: TGTGCCAGCAGCTGGACGGTGAACACTGAAGCTTTCTTT.

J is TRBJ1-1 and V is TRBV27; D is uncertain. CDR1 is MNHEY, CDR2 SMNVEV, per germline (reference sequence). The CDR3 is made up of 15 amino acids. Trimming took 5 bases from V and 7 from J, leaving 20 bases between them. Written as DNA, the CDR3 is TGTGCCAGCAGTCCAATTCTAGGACGGCCAGGTGAAGCTTTCTTT. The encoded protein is CASSPILGRPGEAFF.